This T cell receptor (beta chain) was identified during a study of OX40 agonist ivuxolimab in advanced cancers. The protocol was immunoSEQ multiplex PCR, while the TCRdb copy is restricted to in-frame clones and leaves out a portion. The table records 20,000 to 30,000 clones, approximately 80% of them present only once. The CDR3 extends over 14 amino acids. The V gene's germline CDR1 is SGHTA and CDR2 FQGNSA. J was trimmed by 4 bases and V by 6 bases; bases with no gene match: 2. The specimen was CD4+ or CD8+ T cells sorted from blood, collected in a trial of the OX40 agonist ivuxolimab. V and J are TRBV7-2 and TRBJ1-5, with 11 bases identical to TRBD1. The TCR sequence derives from an adult with an advanced solid tumor such as melanoma, head and neck, liver or kidney cancer. CDR3 coding DNA: TGTGCCAGCAGTCGGGACAGGGGGAATCAGCCCCAGCATTTT. This sequence encodes CASSRDRGNQPQHF.